This T cell receptor (beta chain) was recorded in a study of blood T cell repertoires in COVID-19 (dated by TCRdb to 2018 to 2020). Concerning the study at large: Samples from collaborators originated in the United States, Italy and Spain and spanned both the acute and convalescent phases of COVID-19. The material from the prospective study consisted of cDNA or gDNA derived from T cells, B-cell-depleted T cells, or PBMCs. Deeply sampled blood TCRbeta repertoires from subjects exposed to, actively infected with, or recovered from COVID-19 were included in the dataset. A freely available public database, intended as a resource for researchers studying the immune response to SARS-CoV-2, is where the repertoires were released. Samples were obtained from the ongoing ImmuneRACE study (first 160 participants) and from over a thousand subjects provided by 6 global collaborators. A de-identified subject ID, COVID-19 status, age in years and sex were almost always included in the sample metadata. Where HLA class I and class II types were available, the types were taken from metadata supplied by the sample provider, not from assay-based typing.

To note about this clone: This clone's antigen is unknown. No base quality information exists; no much larger clone differs at one position.

The paper's findings and limits, for the study overall: The quantity of clinical and demographic metadata differed by source and by participant and was supplied without curation.

TCRbeta CDR3 regions were amplified from genomic DNA by means of the immunoSEQ Assay, a bias-controlled multiplex PCR. On the study's bioinformatics: Within the assay, amplification of reference gene primers was used to estimate how many nucleated cells each sample contained. To quantify the absolute abundance of each unique TCRbeta CDR3 rearrangement, sequence reads were collapsed and filtered. For each sample, productive Simpson clonality was calculated by taking the square root of Simpson's diversity index across productive rearrangements. The immuneACCESS repertoire file appears here via TCRdb, limited to in-frame rearrangements. These files lack a portion of the clones; in checked studies, under half of the deficit traces to unresolved V genes, and the cause of the others is not known. The V and J calls and clone size are taken from that table; D and trimming were inferred from the DNA. In all, the sample holds about 78,000 clones, and approximately 86% of those were seen once. Around 5.3% of the sample is in the top ten clones.

Whole blood was collected in K2EDTA tubes by collaborating institutions according to the institutions' own protocols. Collaborator samples were shipped for TCRbeta analysis as frozen whole blood, isolated PBMCs, or DNA extracted from either sample type. Deletion took 2 bases off V and 8 bases off J, with a span of 12 bases between the germline ends. The CDR3 has 13 amino acids, counting the end cysteine and phenylalanine. CDR3 DNA only is kept here, 39 bases in frame from base 1. In the germline V gene, CDR1 corresponds to MNHEY and CDR2 to SVGAGI. The sequenced sample was peripheral blood. The receptor comes from a man aged 45-65 years with active or convalescent COVID-19. The sequence links TRBV6-5 to TRBJ1-2; the D segment could be TRBD1, given 5 matching bases. The encoded CDR3 is CASSYGGTQGYTF. The nucleotide sequence reads as follows: TGTGCCAGCAGTTACGGGGGGACGCAGGGCTACACCTTC.